These 30 T cell receptor beta chains came from one sample sequenced in a study of response to subunit inactivated influenza vaccine. TCRdb used MiXCR to reprocess the RT-PCR reads, holding one entry per CDR3 protein. The sample lists around 600,000 distinct CDR3 sequences; 11% were seen once. The sample also formed part of further work on T cells expressing NK-cell markers. From that second work: UMI-tagged 5'RACE template switching yielded the TCR beta cDNA.

This sample comprised PBMCs from blood, obtained on the day of vaccination. All receptors come from a man between 50 and 59 years old who received an inactivated influenza vaccine.

A few counts support this clonotype. The chain is built from TRBV6-1 and TRBJ2-1, with D hard to call. The germline V gene has CDR1 MNHNS and CDR2 SASEGT. This CDR3 has 12 amino acids. Trimming shortened V by 2 bases and J by 4 bases, and 3 bases separated the two germline ends. The CDR3 reads CASSERYNEQFF. The CDR3 region has the DNA TGTGCCAGCAGTGAAAGATACAATGAGCAGTTCTTC.

A single count supports this clonotype. The chain combines TRBV11-2 with TRBJ2-4; perhaps TRBD1 as D (6 bases). The CDR3 runs 17 residues. V lost 1 base to trimming and J lost 4 bases, with 17 bases between them. Germline lookup yields CDR1 SGHAT and CDR2 FQNNGV. The CDR3 sequence is CASSLVMGIQGKNIQYF. In DNA form, the CDR3 reads TGTGCCAGCAGCTTAGTGATGGGGATCCAGGGGAAAAACATTCAGTACTTC.

This clonotype was picked up many times. This chain uses TRBV12-3 or TRBV12-4 with TRBJ2-5; 11 nucleotides agree with TRBD2. The CDR3 extends over 17 amino acids. With V trimmed by 4 bases and J by 0 bases, 7 bases remained unmatched. CDR3: CASSSSLLAGDQETQYF. In DNA form, the CDR3 reads TGTGCCAGCAGTTCCTCCTTACTAGCGGGGGACCAAGAGACCCAGTACTTC.

This clonotype was found a few times. The DNA is left out, because the CDR3 cannot be placed on it with certainty; the CDR3 is given as TCRdb lists it. This sequence joins TRBV4-3 and TRBJ2-3. CDR1 is LGHNA, CDR2 YSLEER, per germline. The CDR3 numbers 15 amino acids, ends counted. The CDR3 is CASSQELFFEDTQYF.

This clonotype was detected once. The chain links TRBV11-2 to TRBJ2-1, with TRBD2 matching 11 bases. CDR3 length equals 15 residues. Looked up from germline, CDR1 is SGHAT and CDR2 is FQNNGV. The trim removed 1 base at V and 9 bases at J, leaving 5 bases unmatched. The CDR3 loop reads CASSLGTSGGGEQFF. The CDR3 DNA reads as TGTGCCAGCAGCTTAGGTACTAGCGGGGGTGGTGAGCAGTTCTTC.

This clonotype came up a few times. J is TRBJ2-1 and V is TRBV19, with 8 bases that match TRBD1. CDR1 and CDR2 from the germline V gene are LNHDA and SQIVND (reference sequence). Germline trimming cut 7 bases from V and 4 bases from J; bases unmatched to any gene: 9. This CDR3 spans 15 amino acids. The CDR3 here is CASTLGQGWYNEQFF. In DNA, the CDR3 is TGTGCCAGTACCCTAGGACAGGGTTGGTACAATGAGCAGTTCTTC.

This clonotype was seen more than once but under ten times. The V gene is TRBV29-1, the J gene TRBJ2-1; 10 bases are a match to TRBD2. The CDR3 loop spans 12 amino acids. V dropped 7 bases and J dropped 8; count of bases not matched to a gene: 5. Per germline, CDR1 SQVTM and CDR2 ANQGSEA. CDR3 residues: CSGSGRSDEQFF. The CDR3 nucleotides read TGCAGCGGTAGCGGGAGGTCGGATGAGCAGTTCTTC.

This clonotype appeared many times. The chain couples TRBV12-3 or TRBV12-4 to TRBJ1-5; 8 bases are a match to TRBD1. The ends lost 6 bases at V and 1 base at J; junction bases unmatched: 8. This CDR3 has 16 amino acids. The CDR3 DNA reads TGTGCCAGCAGGACGACAGGGGCTGGGAGCAATCAGCCCCAGCATTTT. It codes for CASRTTGAGSNQPQHF.

The rearrangement uses TRBV4-3 and TRBJ2-7; possible D gene TRBD1, 6 bases. Germline CDR1 LGHNA, CDR2 YSLEER. V was pared by 2 bases and J by 1 base, with 12 bases between. The CDR3 extends over 15 amino acids. This CDR3 reads CASSQTQGRSYEQYF. In nucleotides, the CDR3 is TGCGCCAGCAGCCAAACACAGGGAAGATCCTACGAGCAGTACTTC.

This clonotype was seen a handful of times. The rearrangement joins TRBV5-1 to TRBJ2-7, with TRBD2 identical over 8 bases. Germline V gives CDR1 SGHRS, CDR2 YFSETQ. CDR3 length: 17 residues. After removal of 4 bases from V and 0 bases from J, the junction contained 12 bases not matched to a gene. The chain's CDR3 is CASSPIYSGASSYEQYF. CDR3 coding DNA: TGCGCCAGCAGCCCTATATATAGCGGGGCCTCCTCCTACGAGCAGTACTTC.

The J gene is TRBJ2-7, the V gene TRBV7-3; D could derive from TRBD1 or TRBD2 (7 bases each). The CDR3 sequence is 15 residues long. Trimming left V 6 bases short and J 6 bases short, with 21 bases between. Germline loops: CDR1 SGHTA, CDR2 FQGTGA. CDR3 in amino acids: CASSTAGQSVSEQYF. DNA of the CDR3: TGTGCCAGCAGTACAGCGGGACAGAGTGTAAGCGAGCAGTACTTC.

The V call is TRBV29-1, the J call TRBJ2-2, with D possibly TRBD1 on 6 matching bases. This CDR3 spans 12 amino acids. The V gene's germline CDR1 is SQVTM and CDR2 ANQGSEA. Trimming took 7 bases from V and 8 from J, leaving 14 bases between them. This chain's CDR3 is CSGAGAVGELFF. The CDR3, as DNA: TGCAGCGGGGCAGGGGCGGTAGGGGAGCTGTTTTTT.

This clonotype was seen only once. The chain joins TRBV7-2 to TRBJ2-3; D possibly corresponds to TRBD1 (6 bases). V lost 0 bases and J lost 8, with 12 bases in between. Germline V lookup: CDR1 SGHTA, CDR2 FQGNSA. The CDR3 extends over 14 amino acids. This CDR3 reads CASSLAGTIGTQYF. For the CDR3, the DNA is TGTGCCAGCAGCTTAGCCGGGACAATCGGTACGCAGTATTTT. Full variable domain (outside the CDR3, taken from reference TRBV7-2 and TRBJ2-3): GAGVSQSPSNKVTEKGKDVELRCDPISGHTALYWYRQSLGQGLEFLIYFQGNSAPDKSGLPSDRFSAERTGGSVSTLTIQRTQQEDSAVYLCASSLAGTIGTQYFGPGTRLTVL.

This clonotype has just a few counts. The chain uses TRBV20-1 and TRBJ2-3, with 8 bases matching TRBD1. This CDR3 is built from 13 residues. Losses at the gene ends were 8 bases for V and 0 bases for J; bases not matched to a gene: 4. The V gene's germline CDR1 is DFQATT and CDR2 SNEGSKA (reference sequence). Here the CDR3 DNA reads TGCAGTACCCGACAGGGGAGCACAGATACGCAGTATTTT. Its translation is CSTRQGSTDTQYF.

The sample holds a few counts of this clonotype. The J gene is TRBJ2-7, the V gene TRBV20-1; no definite D call. The CDR3 is 14 amino acids. The germline V gene has CDR1 DFQATT and CDR2 SNEGSKA (reference sequence). The V end lost 0 bases, the J end lost 7 bases, and 16 bases lay between the germline ends. CDR3 region: CSARDGRTLREQYF. In nucleotides, the CDR3 is TGCAGTGCTAGAGATGGACGGACCCTACGGGAGCAGTACTTC.

The J gene is TRBJ2-3, the V gene TRBV5-1; D is perhaps TRBD2 (6 bases). V dropped 5 bases and J dropped 4 bases, with 20 bases sitting between them. The V gene's germline CDR1 is SGHRS and CDR2 YFSETQ. This CDR3 region has 16 residues. CDR3 sequence (DNA): TGCGCCAGCAGGGGTGGGGGACTCCAGCCCCCAGATACGCAGTATTTT. Amino acid sequence: CASRGGGLQPPDTQYF.

In this sample, this clonotype turned up a few times. In nucleotides, the CDR3 is TGCGCCAGCAGCCAATACGGGACAGGGGACATTCAGTACTTC. This sequence encodes CASSQYGTGDIQYF. V gene TRBV4-1 combines with J gene TRBJ2-4; 10 bases match TRBD1. V shed 2 bases, J shed 8 bases, and the junction held 3 bases outside the gene matches. The CDR3 covers 14 residues. The V gene's germline CDR1 is MGHRA and CDR2 YSYEKL.

The sample holds many counts of this clonotype. The chain employs TRBV28 and TRBJ1-2; D remains ambiguous. The CDR3 runs to 13 residues. Germline V gene sequence: CDR1 MDHEN, CDR2 SYDVKM. Trimming took off 7 bases at V and 4 bases at J, with 13 bases between the two ends. In nucleotides, the CDR3 is TGTGCCAGCACCGAAACCGACACCTATGGCTACACCTTC. Its translation: CASTETDTYGYTF.

V is TRBV9 and J is TRBJ2-1; D is uncertain. The V gene lost 4 bases and the J gene lost 7 bases, with 15 bases spanning the gap. The CDR3 is 14 residues long. Germline V gene sequence: CDR1 SGDLS, CDR2 YYNGEE. The CDR3, as DNA: TGTGCCAGCAGCCCGAAGGGATTTTGGAATGAGCAGTTCTTC. As protein: CASSPKGFWNEQFF.

The sample holds many counts of this clonotype. The chain employs TRBV12-3 or TRBV12-4 and TRBJ2-7, with D uncertain. V lost 5 bases and J 7 bases, leaving 12 bases between the germline ends. The CDR3 extends over 12 amino acids. CDR3: CASSPRMNEQYF. The CDR3 DNA follows: TGTGCCAGCAGTCCGCGGATGAATGAGCAGTACTTC.

Only a few counts were recorded for this clonotype. This chain joins TRBV10-2 and TRBJ2-7; possible D gene TRBD1, 6 bases. This CDR3 is 13 amino acids long. CDR1 WSHSY and CDR2 SAAADI come from the germline V gene. The V gene lost 10 bases and the J gene lost 3 bases, with 16 bases spanning the gap. The CDR3 loop is CATGPGAFYEQYF. CDR3 sequence (DNA): TGCGCCACGGGCCCAGGGGCGTTCTACGAGCAGTACTTC.

This clonotype was seen only a few times. The chain has TRBV7-2 and TRBJ1-2, with D unresolved. CDR3 length equals 14 residues. Germline V gene lookup returns CDR1 SGHTA and CDR2 FQGNSA. Between the trimmed V and J ends, which lost 2 bases and 4 bases, there was a span of 11 bases. As DNA, the CDR3 is TGTGCCAGCAGCTTATCGGGTGAGGGCTATGGCTACACCTTC. Translating it yields CASSLSGEGYGYTF. Variable domain in full (rest from reference TRBV7-2 and TRBJ1-2): GAGVSQSPSNKVTEKGKDVELRCDPISGHTALYWYRQSLGQGLEFLIYFQGNSAPDKSGLPSDRFSAERTGGSVSTLTIQRTQQEDSAVYLCASSLSGEGYGYTFGSGTRLTVV.

Of note for this clonotype: A much larger clone differs from this one at a single base, so this may be a read error. The V gene is TRBV12-3 or TRBV12-4, the J gene TRBJ2-2; D remains ambiguous. V lost 2 bases and J lost 1, with 8 bases in between. The CDR3 is 15 residues long. The CDR3 protein is CASSLLGWNTGELFF. CDR3 nucleotide sequence: TGTGCCAGCAGTTTACTGGGGTGGAACACCGGGGAGCTGTTTTTT.

The chain links TRBV29-1 to TRBJ2-5, with D perhaps TRBD2 (6 bases). The CDR3 loop spans 12 amino acids. Trimming stripped 5 bases from V and 5 bases from J, with 12 bases between. CDR1 and CDR2 from the germline V gene are SQVTM and ANQGSEA. The chain's CDR3 is CSVFLGRETQYF. The CDR3 coding sequence is TGCAGCGTTTTCTTAGGGAGGGAGACCCAGTACTTC.

The table lists this clonotype with a few counts. V usage is TRBV12-3 or TRBV12-4 and J usage is TRBJ1-2; 8 nucleotides align to TRBD1. V trimming: 6 bases; J trimming: 10 bases; junction bases outside the gene matches: 7. This CDR3 is built from 12 residues. The DNA for the CDR3 is TGTGCCAGCAGCTCCCCAGGGGGCTACTACACCTTC. This encodes CASSSPGGYYTF.

This clonotype was counted many times. The rearrangement joins TRBV6-2 or TRBV6-3 to TRBJ2-7; 9 nucleotides match TRBD1. The V gene's germline CDR1 is MNHEY and CDR2 SVGEGT. CDR3 size: 15 residues. J lost 4 bases, V lost 6 bases, and 10 bases had no gene match. The CDR3 loop is CASRTPGQGYYEQYF. CDR3 coding DNA: TGTGCCAGCAGAACCCCGGGACAGGGCTATTACGAGCAGTACTTC.

This clonotype was seen at least ten times. The chain employs TRBV4-1 and TRBJ2-5; 8 bases agree with TRBD1. Per the germline V gene, CDR1 is MGHRA and CDR2 is YSYEKL. The CDR3 spans 15 residues. The trim removed 2 bases at V and 1 base at J, leaving 3 bases unmatched. The CDR3 coding sequence is TGCGCCAGCAGCCAAACCGGGACAGGCCAAGAGACCCAGTACTTC. Translating gives CASSQTGTGQETQYF.

The rearrangement uses TRBV6-5 and TRBJ2-7; 8 bases match TRBD1. Per the germline V gene, CDR1 is MNHEY and CDR2 is SVGAGI. J lost 0 bases, V lost 2 bases, and 3 bases had no gene match. The CDR3 is 15 residues long. As DNA, the CDR3 is TGTGCCAGCAGTTACGCCGGGACAGGCTCCTACGAGCAGTACTTC. Translated, it gives CASSYAGTGSYEQYF.

The gene calls are TRBV5-1 and TRBJ2-7; 11 bases match TRBD1. V lost 1 base to trimming and J lost 5 bases; unmatched junction nucleotides: 5. Germline V CDR1 and CDR2: SGHRS, YFSETQ. The CDR3 sequence is 15 residues long. CDR3 sequence (DNA): TGCGCCAGCAGCTTGACCTGGACAGGGGGCAACGAGCAGTACTTC. Protein sequence: CASSLTWTGGNEQYF.

Turning to this clonotype: This may stem from a read error, because a much larger clone lies one nucleotide away. The gene calls are TRBV10-2 and TRBJ1-5, with TRBD1 matching over 9 bases. Looked up from germline, CDR1 is WSHSY and CDR2 is SAAADI. This CDR3 spans 15 amino acids. In DNA form, the CDR3 reads TGCCCCAGCAGTCCCGGGACAGGGTTCAATCAGCCCCAGCATTTT. This codes for CPSSPGTGFNQPQHF.